Presented here are 7 T cell receptor beta chains from one specimen sequenced in a study of T cells in tumors after PD-1 blockade. Method: immunoSEQ multiplex PCR; TCRdb's copy keeps in-frame clones and lacks some. The table includes roughly 49,000 clones, 65% to 85% detected once. This specimen consisted of PBMCs, obtained before anti-PD-1 treatment. These receptors were obtained from a human donor with basal cell carcinoma.

The chain links TRBV5-1 to TRBJ1-4, with 7 nucleotides matching TRBD1. CDR1 is SGHRS and CDR2 is YFSETQ in the germline V gene. After removal of 6 bases from V and 5 bases from J, the junction contained 4 bases not matched to a gene. The CDR3 spans 13 residues. DNA of the CDR3: TGCGCCAGCACCGCAGGGGGAAATGAAAAACTGTTTTTT. This gives the protein CASTAGGNEKLFF. The variable domain in full, with the rest retrieved from reference TRBV5-1 and TRBJ1-4, is KAGVTQTPRYLIKTRGQQVTLSCSPISGHRSVSWYQQTPGQGLQFLFEYFSETQRNKGNFPGRFSGRQFSNSRSEMNVSTLELGDSALYLCASTAGGNEKLFFGSGTQLSVL.

The chain is built from TRBV30 and TRBJ1-2; no clear D gene. This CDR3 is 16 amino acids long. Trimming stripped 0 bases from V and 4 bases from J, with 18 bases between. Germline V gives CDR1 GTSNPN, CDR2 SVGIG (reference sequence). CDR3: CAWSVGFVGRAYGYTF. The CDR3 nucleotides are TGTGCCTGGAGTGTAGGCTTTGTTGGACGGGCCTATGGCTACACCTTC. Drawing the rest from reference TRBV30 and TRBJ1-2, the complete variable domain is SQTIHQWPATLVQPVGSPLSLECTVEGTSNPNLYWYRQAAGRGLQLLFYSVGIGQISSEVPQNLSASRPQDRQFILSSKKLLLSDSGFYLCAWSVGFVGRAYGYTFGSGTRLTVV.

This clone was seen more than once but under ten times. The genes are TRBV11-3 and TRBJ2-3, with D perhaps TRBD1 (6 bases). Per germline, CDR1 SGHNT and CDR2 YENEEA. The CDR3 contains 14 residues. V lost 4 bases, J lost 1 base, and 9 bases lay in between. CDR3 loop: CASSSGQRTDTQYF. CDR3 DNA: TGTGCCAGCAGCTCCGGACAGCGCACAGATACGCAGTATTTT.

The chain carries TRBV6-5 and TRBJ2-7; 13 nucleotides line up with TRBD2. Germline CDR1 MNHEY, CDR2 SVGAGI. The CDR3 runs 14 residues. Trimming took 7 bases from V and 7 from J; bases not matched to a gene: 7. CDR3 protein: CASIGLAGAGEQYF. The CDR3 nucleotides are TGTGCCAGCATTGGACTAGCGGGGGCGGGGGAGCAGTACTTC.

The chain combines TRBV30 with TRBJ1-5, with 10 bases fitting TRBD1. Trimming at V came to 0 bases and at J to 2 bases, leaving 13 bases not matched to a gene. Looked up from germline, CDR1 is GTSNPN and CDR2 is SVGIG (reference sequence). The CDR3 loop spans 19 amino acids. CDR3 nucleotides: TGTGCCTGGAGTGTAGAGGCGGGACAGGGGATTAGGGGCAATCAGCCCCAGCATTTT. Protein: CAWSVEAGQGIRGNQPQHF.

V is TRBV30 and J is TRBJ2-6; D ambiguous. V was pared by 4 bases and J by 4 bases, with 14 bases between. The CDR3 loop spans 15 amino acids. The germline V gene encodes CDR1 GTSNPN and CDR2 SVGIG (reference sequence). The CDR3 here is CAWILIGRGANVLTF. CDR3 sequence (DNA): TGTGCCTGGATCCTGATAGGACGAGGGGCCAACGTCCTGACTTTC.

The rearrangement joins TRBV7-2 to TRBJ2-7; 11 bases map to TRBD1. The CDR3 consists of 15 residues. The trim removed 5 bases at V and 6 bases at J, leaving 9 bases unmatched. Germline V lookup: CDR1 SGHTA, CDR2 FQGNSA. The CDR3 loop reads CASSESGTGGLEQYF. The CDR3 DNA sequence: TGTGCCAGCAGCGAATCCGGGACAGGGGGTCTCGAGCAGTACTTC.